Sequencing of this TCR beta chain was carried out in a study of PD-L1 blockade in urothelial cancer. On the study more broadly: Atezolizumab at 1,200 mg intravenously every 3 weeks was started by patients around 2014. There were a median of approximately 150,000 T cells in blood samples. Earlier, patients had received 0 to 3 chemotherapy regimens.

TCRdb's copy holds only in-frame clones and misses some; the assay was immunoSEQ multiplex PCR. This table holds around 80,000 clones, approximately 90% found once. As for time point: peripheral blood 6 weeks after treatment start. The source is an elderly woman with urothelial cancer. Sequencing used PBMCs, obtained around atezolizumab (anti-PD-L1) treatment.

This chain's CDR3 is CASSFRSGRGGQFF. The CDR3, as DNA: TGTGCCAGCAGTTTTAGAAGCGGGAGAGGTGGGCAGTTCTTC. This chain connects TRBV28 to TRBJ2-1; TRBD2 matches at 8 bases. The CDR3 spans 14 residues. Unmatched junction bases numbered 10, after V lost 3 bases and J lost 12 bases. Germline CDR1 and CDR2: MDHEN and SYDVKM.